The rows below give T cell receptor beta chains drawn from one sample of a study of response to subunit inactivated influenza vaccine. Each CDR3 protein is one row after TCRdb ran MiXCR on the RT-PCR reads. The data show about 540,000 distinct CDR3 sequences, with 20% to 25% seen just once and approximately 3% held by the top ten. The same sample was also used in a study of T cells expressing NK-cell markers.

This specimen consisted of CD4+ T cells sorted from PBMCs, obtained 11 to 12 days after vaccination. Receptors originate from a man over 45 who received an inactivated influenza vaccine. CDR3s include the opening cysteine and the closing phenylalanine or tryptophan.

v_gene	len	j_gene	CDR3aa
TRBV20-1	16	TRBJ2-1	CSARVSSGRVYNEQFF
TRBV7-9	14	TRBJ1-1	CASSPMDGNTEAFF
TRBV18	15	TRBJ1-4	CASSPEILRGEKLFF
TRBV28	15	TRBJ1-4	CASRRSGSTNEKLFF
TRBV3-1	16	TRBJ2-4	CASSQALGQGGNIQYF
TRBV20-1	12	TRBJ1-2	CSASNLNYGYTF
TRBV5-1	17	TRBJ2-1	CASSKGLAGGSGDEQFF
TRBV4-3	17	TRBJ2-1	CASSQVWTGGVSAEQFF
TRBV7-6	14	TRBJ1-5	CASSTGNINQPQHF
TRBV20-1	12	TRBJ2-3	CSASPGEDTQYF
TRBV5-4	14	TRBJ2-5	CASSLRGIRETQYF
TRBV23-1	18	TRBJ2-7	CASSQSTIGQGGTYEQYF
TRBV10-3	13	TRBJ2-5	CAISGGVGETQYF
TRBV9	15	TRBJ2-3	CASSPGRVRQDTQYF
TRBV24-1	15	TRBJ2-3	CATSTGGINADTQYF
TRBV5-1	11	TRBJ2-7	CASSSEYEQYF
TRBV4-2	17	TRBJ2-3	CASSQDPPGQSTDTQYF
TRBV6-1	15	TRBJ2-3	CASRTTAGNARTQYF
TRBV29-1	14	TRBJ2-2	CSVVVTGDTGELFF
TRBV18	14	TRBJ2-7	CASSLPHGSYEQYF
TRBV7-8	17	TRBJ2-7	CASSPRLTGSKSYEQYF
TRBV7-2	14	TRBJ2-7	CASSLTGAPYEQYF
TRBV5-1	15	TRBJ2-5	CASSLELAGGETQYF
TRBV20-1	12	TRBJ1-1	CSASPGGTEAFF
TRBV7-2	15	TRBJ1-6	CASSLGTVGNSPLHF
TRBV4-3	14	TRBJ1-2	CASSQGRTGEGYTF
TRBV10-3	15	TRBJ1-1	CAISGKRTMNTEAFF
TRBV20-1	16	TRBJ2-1	CSARDPLAGGYNEQFF
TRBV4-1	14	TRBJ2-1	CASSQDSWGIEQFF
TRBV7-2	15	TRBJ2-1	CASSLLAGGPYEQFF
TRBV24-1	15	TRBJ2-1	CATSSTGASYNEQFF
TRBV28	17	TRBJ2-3	CASSLGGLAGRTDTQYF
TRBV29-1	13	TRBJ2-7	CSAAKGQSYEQYF
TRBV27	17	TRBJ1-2	CASSPWAGTGTNYGYTF
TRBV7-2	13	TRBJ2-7	CASSMDSGYEQYF
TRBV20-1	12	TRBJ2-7	CSGQGATYEQYF
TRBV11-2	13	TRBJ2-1	CASSSQGWGEQFF
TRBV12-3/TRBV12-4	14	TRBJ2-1	CASSRRDGYNEQFF
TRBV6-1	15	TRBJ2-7	CASSDKGGVWYEQYF
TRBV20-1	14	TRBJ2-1	CSARTPWGYNEQFF
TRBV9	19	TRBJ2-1	CASSVVTTSGGSSYNEQFF
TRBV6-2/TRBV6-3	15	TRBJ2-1	CASKRGALMGDEQFF
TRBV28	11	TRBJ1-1	CASKANTEAFF
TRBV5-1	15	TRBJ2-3	CASSIGSGVTDTQYF
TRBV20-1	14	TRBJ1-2	CSAYATDRNYGYTF
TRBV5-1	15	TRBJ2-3	CASSLGVAGTDTQYF
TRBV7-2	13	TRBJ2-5	CASSTTRKETQYF